This T cell receptor (beta chain) derives from a study of chemoradiotherapy in HPV16-positive cancers. This CDR3 has 15 residues. Germline values: CDR1 SGHRS, CDR2 YFSETQ. V was clipped by 0 bases and J by 6 bases, with 13 bases between them. Sequenced by immunoSEQ multiplex PCR; TCRdb stores in-frame clones only, minus some. This table has about 7,900 clones, about 80% appearing once. This clonotype was obtained from a human donor with HPV-associated anogenital cancer. The J gene is TRBJ2-1, the V gene TRBV5-1, with unresolved D. Sampling was carried out from a patient who underwent chemoradiotherapy. CDR3 coding DNA: TGCGCCAGCAGCTTGGATGCTAGAAGTGGCAATGAGCAGTTCTTC. This gives the protein CASSLDARSGNEQFF.